Presented here are 3 T cell receptor beta chains from one specimen sequenced in a study of Ad26.COV2.S vaccination and SARS-CoV-2 variants. Treatment in this sample: roughly 18 received Ad26.COV2.S at low or high dose, single or two shots; about 5 received placebo; per-sample allocation not given. Sampling was performed 63 days after the first vaccine or placebo injection. Method: immunoSEQ multiplex PCR; TCRdb's copy keeps in-frame clones and lacks some. The table includes about 400,000 clones, around nine tenths detected once. The source material was peripheral blood, sampled in a trial of Ad26.COV2.S vaccine versus placebo. The receptors derive from a person between 18 and 65 years old who received the Ad26.COV2.S COVID-19 vaccine or a placebo.

The chain is built from TRBV4-2 and TRBJ1-2; D gene ambiguous. Deletions cut 1 base from V and 1 base from J, with 7 bases between. The CDR3 extends over 14 amino acids. Germline CDR1 and CDR2: LGHNA and YNFKEQ. CDR3 coding DNA: TGTGCCAGCAGCCAAGCCCAGGTTAACTATGGCTACACCTTC. Its protein product is CASSQAQVNYGYTF.

The CDR3 sequence: CASSPAAGTGGIYGYTF. CDR3 sequence (DNA): TGTGCCAGCTCACCTGCGGCCGGGACAGGGGGCATCTATGGCTACACCTTC. This chain links TRBV18 with TRBJ1-2, with 12 bases matching TRBD1. This CDR3 spans 17 amino acids. The V segment lost 3 bases and the J segment 4 bases; nucleotides outside the gene matches: 9. The V gene's germline CDR1 is KGHSH and CDR2 LQKENI.

The CDR3 region is CASGGVVGKNIQYF. CDR3 bases: TGTGCCAGCGGAGGGGTTGTCGGCAAAAACATTCAGTACTTC. The chain couples TRBV6-5 to TRBJ2-4; a weak D match, TRBD2 (6 bases). Trimming left V 8 bases short and J 3 bases short, with 14 bases between. Germline V gives CDR1 MNHEY, CDR2 SVGAGI. The CDR3 sequence is 14 residues long.